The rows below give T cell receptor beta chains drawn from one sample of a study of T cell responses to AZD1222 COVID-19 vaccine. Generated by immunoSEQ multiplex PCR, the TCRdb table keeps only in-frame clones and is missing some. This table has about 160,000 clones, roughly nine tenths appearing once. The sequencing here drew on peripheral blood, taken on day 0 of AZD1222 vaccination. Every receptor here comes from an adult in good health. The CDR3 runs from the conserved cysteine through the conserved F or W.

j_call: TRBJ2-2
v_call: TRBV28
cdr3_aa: CASSLWQANTGELFF

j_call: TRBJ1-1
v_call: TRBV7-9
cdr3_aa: CASSLGAGFENTEAFF

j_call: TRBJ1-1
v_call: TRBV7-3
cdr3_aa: CASSSSGAWNTEAFF

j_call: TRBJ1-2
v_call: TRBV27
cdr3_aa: CASKGEGSYYGYTF

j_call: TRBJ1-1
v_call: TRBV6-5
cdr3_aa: CASTEDNTEAFF

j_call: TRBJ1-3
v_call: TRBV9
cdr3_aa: CASSVSQGAGNTIYF

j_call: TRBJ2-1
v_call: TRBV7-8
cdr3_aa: CASSLALAGDGEQFF

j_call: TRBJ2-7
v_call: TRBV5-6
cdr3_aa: CASSFRGSFYEQYF

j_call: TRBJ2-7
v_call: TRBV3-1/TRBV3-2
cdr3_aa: CASSRNSPDRDRAHEQYF

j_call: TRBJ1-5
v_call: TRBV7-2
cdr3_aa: CASSLREGSNQPQHF